This T cell receptor beta chain stems from a study of T cell repertoires in cytomegalovirus infection. About the research overall: Recently described HLA-C-restricted plus well-studied HLA-B-restricted CMV epitopes were used. From public TCR beta signatures came an indication of both CMV infection and matching HLA type.

As for this clonotype: The target antigen is unknown.

TCRdb re-called the reads with MiXCR, one entry per CDR3 protein. The repertoire has some 940,000 distinct CDR3 sequences, about 33% of them found once; the top ten carry 13%. Study observations and caveats: Dominating the ex vivo response were HLA-C-restricted CMV-specific TCR beta clonotypes.

Looked up from germline, CDR1 is MDHEN and CDR2 is SYDVKM. Trimming took 8 bases from V and 9 from J, leaving 20 bases between them. The CDR3 contains 14 residues. This TCR derives from a human donor in good health (CMV status not recorded). Some clones in this sample may be carry-over from other donors' samples. The V and J genes are TRBV28 and TRBJ2-1; D might be TRBD1 (5 bases). Sequences were derived from cultured CD8+ T cells from PBMCs, sampled from culture after CMV antigen stimulation. The CDR3 spells CASGTMTVMGEQFF. DNA of the CDR3: TGTGCCAGCGGCACAATGACAGTAATGGGTGAGCAGTTCTTC. The complete variable domain, with remaining parts taken from reference TRBV28 and TRBJ2-1, reads DVKVTQSSRYLVKRTGEKVFLECVQDMDHENMFWYRQDPGLGLRLIYFSYDVKMKEKGDIPEGYSVSREKKERFSLILESASTNQTSMYLCASGTMTVMGEQFFGPGTRLTVL.